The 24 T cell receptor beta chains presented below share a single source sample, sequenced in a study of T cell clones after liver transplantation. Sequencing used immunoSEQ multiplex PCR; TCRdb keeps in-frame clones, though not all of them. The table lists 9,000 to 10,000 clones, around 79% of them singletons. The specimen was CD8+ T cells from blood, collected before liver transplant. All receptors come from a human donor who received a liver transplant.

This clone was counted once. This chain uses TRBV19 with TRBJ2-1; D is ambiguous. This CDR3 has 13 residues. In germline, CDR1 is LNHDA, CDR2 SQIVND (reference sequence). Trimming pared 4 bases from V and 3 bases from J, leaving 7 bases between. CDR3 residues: CASSRPNYNEQFF. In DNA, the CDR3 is TGTGCCAGTAGTAGACCGAACTACAATGAGCAGTTCTTC.

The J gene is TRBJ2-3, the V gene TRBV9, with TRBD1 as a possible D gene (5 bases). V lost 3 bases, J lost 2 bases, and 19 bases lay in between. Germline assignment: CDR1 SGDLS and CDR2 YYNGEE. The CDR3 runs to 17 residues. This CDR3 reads CASSANLRVGLTDTQYF. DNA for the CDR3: TGTGCCAGCAGCGCCAATCTCAGGGTCGGGCTCACAGATACGCAGTATTTT.

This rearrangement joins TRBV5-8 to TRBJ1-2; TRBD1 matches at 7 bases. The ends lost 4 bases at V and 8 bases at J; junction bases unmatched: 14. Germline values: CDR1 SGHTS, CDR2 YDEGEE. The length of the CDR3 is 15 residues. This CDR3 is CASSSFRDSIRGYTF. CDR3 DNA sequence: TGTGCCAGCAGCAGCTTCCGGGACAGCATTCGAGGCTACACCTTC.

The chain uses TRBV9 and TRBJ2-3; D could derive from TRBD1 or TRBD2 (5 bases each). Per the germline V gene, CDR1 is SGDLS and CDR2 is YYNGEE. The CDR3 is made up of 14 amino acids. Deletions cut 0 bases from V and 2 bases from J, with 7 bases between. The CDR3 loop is CASSVVGDTDTQYF. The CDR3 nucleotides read TGTGCCAGCAGCGTAGTGGGGGACACAGATACGCAGTATTTT.

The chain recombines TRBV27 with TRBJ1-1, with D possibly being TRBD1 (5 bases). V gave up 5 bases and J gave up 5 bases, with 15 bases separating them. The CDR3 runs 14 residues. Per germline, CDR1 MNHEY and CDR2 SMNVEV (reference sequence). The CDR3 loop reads CASSLIGGETEAFF. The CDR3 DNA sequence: TGTGCCAGCAGTCTTATCGGGGGTGAGACTGAAGCTTTCTTT.

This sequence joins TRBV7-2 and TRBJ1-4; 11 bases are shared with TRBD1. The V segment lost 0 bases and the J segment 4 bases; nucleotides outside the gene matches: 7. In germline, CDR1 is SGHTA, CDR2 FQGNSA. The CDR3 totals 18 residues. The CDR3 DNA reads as TGTGCCAGCAGCTTAGCGGACAGGGGGCCGTGGGATAATGAAAAACTGTTTTTT. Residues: CASSLADRGPWDNEKLFF.

The CDR3: CASSLARGAYEQYF. The CDR3 bases are TGTGCCAGCAGCTTGGCCAGGGGAGCCTACGAGCAGTACTTC. The chain links TRBV5-5 to TRBJ2-7; D is possibly TRBD1 (6 bases). CDR3 length equals 14 residues. The germline V and J ends were trimmed by 0 bases and 2 bases, with 9 bases remaining between them. CDR1 SGHKS and CDR2 YYEKEE come from the germline V gene (reference sequence).

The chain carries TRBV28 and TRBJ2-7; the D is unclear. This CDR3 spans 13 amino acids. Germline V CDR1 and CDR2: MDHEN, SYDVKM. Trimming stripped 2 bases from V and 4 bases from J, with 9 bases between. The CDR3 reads CASSLVRLYEQYF. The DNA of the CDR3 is TGTGCCAGCAGTTTAGTTCGCTTATACGAGCAGTACTTC.

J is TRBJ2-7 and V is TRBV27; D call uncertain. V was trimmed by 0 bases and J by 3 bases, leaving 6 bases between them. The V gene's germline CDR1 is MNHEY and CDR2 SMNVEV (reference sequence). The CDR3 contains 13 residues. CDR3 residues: CASSLSELYEQYF. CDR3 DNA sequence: TGTGCCAGCAGTTTATCAGAACTCTACGAGCAGTACTTC.

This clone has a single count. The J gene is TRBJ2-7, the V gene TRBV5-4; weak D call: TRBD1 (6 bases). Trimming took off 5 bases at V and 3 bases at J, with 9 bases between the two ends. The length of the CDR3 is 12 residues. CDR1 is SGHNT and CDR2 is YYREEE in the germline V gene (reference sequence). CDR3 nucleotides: TGTGCCAGCAGTTCGGACAGCTACGAGCAGTACTTC. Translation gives CASSSDSYEQYF.

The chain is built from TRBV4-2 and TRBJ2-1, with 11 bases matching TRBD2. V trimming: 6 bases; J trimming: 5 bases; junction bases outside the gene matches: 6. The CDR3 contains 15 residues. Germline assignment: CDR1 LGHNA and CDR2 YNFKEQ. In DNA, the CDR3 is TGTGCCAGCAGTCACTTAGCGGGGGGGAACAATGAGCAGTTCTTC. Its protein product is CASSHLAGGNNEQFF.

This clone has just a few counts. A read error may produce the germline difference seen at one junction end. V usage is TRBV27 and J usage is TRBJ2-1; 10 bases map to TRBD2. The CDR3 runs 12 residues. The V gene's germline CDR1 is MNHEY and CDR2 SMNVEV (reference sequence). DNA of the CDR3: TGCGTCACTAGCGGGGTAGCGGGTGAGCAGTTCTTC. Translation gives CVTSGVAGEQFF.

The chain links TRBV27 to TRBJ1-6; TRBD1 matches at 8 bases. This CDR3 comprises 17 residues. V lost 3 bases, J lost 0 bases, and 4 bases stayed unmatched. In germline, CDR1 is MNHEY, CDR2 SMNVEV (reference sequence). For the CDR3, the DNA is TGTGCCAGCAGTTTTCAGGGGGCAACCTCCTATAATTCACCCCTCCACTTT. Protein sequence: CASSFQGATSYNSPLHF.

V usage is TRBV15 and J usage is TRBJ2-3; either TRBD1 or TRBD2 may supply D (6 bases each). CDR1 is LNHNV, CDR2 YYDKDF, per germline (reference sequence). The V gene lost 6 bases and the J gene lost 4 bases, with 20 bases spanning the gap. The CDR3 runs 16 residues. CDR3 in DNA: TGTGCCACCAGGGGACCGGGGGCGGTCGACGCAGATACGCAGTATTTT. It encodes CATRGPGAVDADTQYF.

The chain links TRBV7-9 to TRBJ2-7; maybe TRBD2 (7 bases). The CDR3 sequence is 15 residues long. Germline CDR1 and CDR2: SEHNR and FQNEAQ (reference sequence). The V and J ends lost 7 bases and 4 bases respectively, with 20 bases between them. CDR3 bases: TGTGCCAGCACTGAAGAGGGGGGGCGGTTTTACGAGCAGTACTTC. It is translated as CASTEEGGRFYEQYF.

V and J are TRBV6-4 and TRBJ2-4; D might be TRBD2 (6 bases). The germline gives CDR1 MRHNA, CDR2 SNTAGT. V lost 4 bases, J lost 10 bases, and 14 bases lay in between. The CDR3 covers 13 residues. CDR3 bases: TGTGCCAGCAGTGCGGAGGGCTGGGGAATTCAGTACTTC. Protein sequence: CASSAEGWGIQYF.

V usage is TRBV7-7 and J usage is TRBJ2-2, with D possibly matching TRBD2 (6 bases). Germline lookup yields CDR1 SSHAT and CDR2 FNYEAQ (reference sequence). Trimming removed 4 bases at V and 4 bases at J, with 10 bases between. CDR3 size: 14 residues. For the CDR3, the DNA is TGTGCCAGCAGCTGGGGAGGTGGCACCGGGGAGCTGTTTTTT. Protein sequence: CASSWGGGTGELFF.

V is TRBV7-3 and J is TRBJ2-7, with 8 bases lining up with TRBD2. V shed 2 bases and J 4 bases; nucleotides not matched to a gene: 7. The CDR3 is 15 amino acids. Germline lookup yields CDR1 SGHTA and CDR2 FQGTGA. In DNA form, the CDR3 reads TGTGCCAGCAGCTTAGCTCTAGCGGGTTGGTACGAGCAGTACTTC. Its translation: CASSLALAGWYEQYF.

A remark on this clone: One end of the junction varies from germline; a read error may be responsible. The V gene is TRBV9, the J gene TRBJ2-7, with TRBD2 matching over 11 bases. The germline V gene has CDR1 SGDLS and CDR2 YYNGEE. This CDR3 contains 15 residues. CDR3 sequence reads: CASSPRTSGLYGQYF. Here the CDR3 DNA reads TGTGCCAGCAGCCCCCGGACTAGCGGGCTCTACGGGCAGTACTTC.

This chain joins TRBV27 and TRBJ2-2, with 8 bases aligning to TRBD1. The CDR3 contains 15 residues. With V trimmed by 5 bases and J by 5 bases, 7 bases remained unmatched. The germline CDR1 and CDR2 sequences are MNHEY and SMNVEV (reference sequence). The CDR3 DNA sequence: TGTGCCAGCAGTCCTCGATGGACAGGGACCGGGGAGCTGTTTTTT. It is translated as CASSPRWTGTGELFF.

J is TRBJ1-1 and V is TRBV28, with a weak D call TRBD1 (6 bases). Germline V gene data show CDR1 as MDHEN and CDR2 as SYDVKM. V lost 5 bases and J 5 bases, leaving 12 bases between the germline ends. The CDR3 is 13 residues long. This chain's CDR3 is CASSQPGETEAFF. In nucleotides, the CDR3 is TGTGCCAGCAGTCAGCCAGGGGAAACTGAAGCTTTCTTT. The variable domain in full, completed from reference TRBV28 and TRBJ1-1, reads DVKVTQSSRYLVKRTGEKVFLECVQDMDHENMFWYRQDPGLGLRLIYFSYDVKMKEKGDIPEGYSVSREKKERFSLILESASTNQTSMYLCASSQPGETEAFFGQGTRLTVV.

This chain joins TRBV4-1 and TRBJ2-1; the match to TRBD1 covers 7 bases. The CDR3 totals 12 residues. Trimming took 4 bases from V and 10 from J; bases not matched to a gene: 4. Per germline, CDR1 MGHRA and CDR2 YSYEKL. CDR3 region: CASSLRDREQFF. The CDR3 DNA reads TGCGCCAGCAGCCTCCGGGACAGAGAGCAGTTCTTC.

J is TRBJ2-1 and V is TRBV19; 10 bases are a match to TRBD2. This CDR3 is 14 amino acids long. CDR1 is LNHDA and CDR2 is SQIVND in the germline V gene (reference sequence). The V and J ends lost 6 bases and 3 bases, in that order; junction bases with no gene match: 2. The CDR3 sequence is CASRTSGNYNEQFF. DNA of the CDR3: TGTGCCAGTAGAACTAGCGGGAACTACAATGAGCAGTTCTTC. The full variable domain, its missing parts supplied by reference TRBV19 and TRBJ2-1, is DGGITQSPKYLFRKEGQNVTLSCEQNLNHDAMYWYRQDPGQGLRLIYYSQIVNDFQKGDIAEGYSVSREKKESFPLTVTSAQKNPTAFYLCASRTSGNYNEQFFGPGTRLTVL.

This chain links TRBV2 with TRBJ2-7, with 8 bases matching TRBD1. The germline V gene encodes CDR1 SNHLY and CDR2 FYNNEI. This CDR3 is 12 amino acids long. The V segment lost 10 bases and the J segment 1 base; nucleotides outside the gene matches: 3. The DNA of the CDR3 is TGTGCCAACACAGGGGGGTCCTACGAGCAGTACTTC. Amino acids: CANTGGSYEQYF.